This T cell receptor (beta chain) derives from a study of vaccination effects on CD4 cells after COVID-19. Concerning this clone itself: The antigen is unknown.

ViraFEST used viral peptide pools to expand antigen-specific CD4+ T cells before sequencing. CD4+ T cells were isolated after around ten days of culture. No vaccinee had earlier SARS-CoV-2 infection, and nucleocapsid antibodies were negative. TCRdb's table, derived via immunoSEQ multiplex PCR, lists solely in-frame clones and lacks some. The top ten clones hold approximately 11% of a sample with around 41,000 clones, roughly 79% of them seen once. The TCR sequence derives from a human donor who received a COVID-19 vaccine. The material sequenced was CD4+ T cells from PBMCs cultured with SARS-CoV-2 spike peptides, taken before COVID-19 vaccination.

The CDR3 spells CASGGTGPWETQYF. The DNA of the CDR3 is TGTGCTAGTGGTGGAACAGGGCCATGGGAGACCCAGTACTTC. The chain employs TRBV12-5 and TRBJ2-5; a weak D match, TRBD1 (6 bases). The CDR3 contains 14 residues. Germline assignment: CDR1 LGHNT and CDR2 FRNRAP. Between the trimmed V and J ends, which lost 5 bases and 5 bases, there was a span of 15 bases. Together with reference TRBV12-5 and TRBJ2-5, the CDR3 gives the full variable domain: DARVTQTPRHKVTEMGQEVTMRCQPILGHNTVFWYRQTMMQGLELLAYFRNRAPLDDSGMPKDRFSAEMPDATLATLKIQPSEPRDSAVYFCASGGTGPWETQYFGPGTRLLVL.